Detailed here is one T cell receptor beta chain. The antigen remains undetermined. V lost 8 bases and J lost 4; bases outside the gene matches: 11. This CDR3 comprises 15 residues. Germline values: CDR1 KGHSH, CDR2 LQKENI. Once extracted for a subset, genomic DNA was divided evenly among several immunoSEQ plates. Replicate PCRs from sorted subsets contained roughly 200 ng DNA, which is 29,000 or so T cell genomes. Some clones are missing from TCRdb's copy, which holds only in-frame ones; the method was immunoSEQ multiplex PCR. The sample carries about 2 million clones, about 95% recorded once. This sample was included in a study of shared clonotypes between healthy human individuals. General observations from the study: It was expected that sequencing depth would affect clonotype sharing among donors. Non-shared clonotypes had lower generation probabilities than those shared by all four donors.

Terminally differentiated effector memory CD45RA+ cells were excluded from the naive CD8 cells, which were CD45RO-negative and positively selected for CCR7. This sequence joins TRBV18 and TRBJ2-5, with 9 bases lining up with TRBD2. The clonotype was recovered from a man aged 18 to 29 in good health. Sequences were obtained from naive CD8+ T cells sorted from blood. CDR3 protein: CASHQGLAFSETQYF. CDR3 DNA: TGTGCCAGCCATCAGGGACTAGCCTTTTCAGAGACCCAGTACTTC.